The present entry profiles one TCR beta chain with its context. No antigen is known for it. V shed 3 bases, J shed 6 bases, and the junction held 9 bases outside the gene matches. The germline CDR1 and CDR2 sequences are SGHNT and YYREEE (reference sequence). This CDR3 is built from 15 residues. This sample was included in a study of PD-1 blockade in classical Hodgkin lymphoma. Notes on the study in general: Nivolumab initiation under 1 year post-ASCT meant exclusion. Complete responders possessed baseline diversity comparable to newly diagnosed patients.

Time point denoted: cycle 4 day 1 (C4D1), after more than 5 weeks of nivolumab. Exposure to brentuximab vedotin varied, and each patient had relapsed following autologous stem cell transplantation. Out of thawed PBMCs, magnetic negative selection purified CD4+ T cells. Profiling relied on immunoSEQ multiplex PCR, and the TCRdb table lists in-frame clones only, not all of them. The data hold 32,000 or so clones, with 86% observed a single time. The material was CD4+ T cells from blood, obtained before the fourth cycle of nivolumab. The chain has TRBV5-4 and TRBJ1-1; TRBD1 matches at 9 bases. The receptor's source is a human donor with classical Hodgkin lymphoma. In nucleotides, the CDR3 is TGTGCCAGCAGCTGGAGCCGGGACAGGGACGCTGAAGCTTTCTTT. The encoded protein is CASSWSRDRDAEAFF.